This T cell receptor (beta chain) was sequenced for a study of T cells in women clearing cervical HPV infection. Study-wide background: Case blood was drawn when the lesion was first found; control blood after infection became undetectable.

Generated by immunoSEQ multiplex PCR, the TCRdb table keeps only in-frame clones and is missing some. Its table records nearly 20,000 clones. About this clone itself: The read gets to within 3 residues of the CDR3 end, and the germline J gene fills in the rest.

The CDR3 totals 16 residues. Trimming removed 3 bases from V and 3 bases from J, with 21 bases in between. The V gene's germline CDR1 is DFQATT and CDR2 SNEGSKA (reference sequence). The V call is TRBV20-1, the J call TRBJ2-7; perhaps TRBD1 as D (5 bases). Specimen: blood buffy coat. This receptor was identified in a woman aged 18 to 75 with a cervical HPV16 infection that either progressed to CIN3+ or cleared (not recorded which). The CDR3 DNA, read in part, is TGCAGTGCTAGGCCCCTCCGGGCAGGGAAGGGCTACGAG. Residues: CSARPLRAGKGYE. The full CDR3 protein is CSARPLRAGKGYEQYF.